This T cell receptor (beta chain) was sequenced for a study of T cell repertoires and HLA-DP antigens. Untouched CD4+ T cells were bead-isolated at about 98% purity. Each pre-culture CD4+ sample aimed for 200,000 T cell genomes at deep resolution. The repertoire was sequenced with immunoSEQ multiplex PCR; TCRdb's copy has only in-frame clones and lacks some. The sample holds about 73,000 clones, roughly 77% seen once. On this clone: Antigen: not known.

The source material was CD4+ T cells from PBMCs. The receptor's source is a man between 60 and 70 years old in good health and CMV-seronegative.

Written as DNA, the CDR3 is TGTGCCAGCAGTACCAAGCGGTTGCCAACCTACGAGCAGTACTTC. Its translation is CASSTKRLPTYEQYF. The chain joins TRBV27 to TRBJ2-7, with a tentative D call TRBD2 (5 bases). Germline V CDR1 and CDR2: MNHEY, SMNVEV (reference sequence). Deletions cut 5 bases from V and 2 bases from J, with 16 bases between. This CDR3 spans 15 amino acids.